The 13 T cell receptor beta chains below come from one sample, sequenced in a study of response to subunit inactivated influenza vaccine (dated 2018 in TCRdb). Library prep was done by RT-PCR. The data were produced on an Illumina HiSeq 2500. TCRdb took the public reads, trimmed them with fastp at Q25, ran MiXCR for clone calling and kept in-frame beta chains. For every CDR3 protein sequence, its rows merge into one entry that carries the most common genes and DNA. Present in this sample are over 800,000 distinct CDR3 sequences, around 20% of which were seen just once. Around 9.6% of the sample belongs to the ten largest clones. The sequencing used PBMCs from blood, collected roughly 5 days after vaccination. These receptors were obtained from a man in his fifties or sixties who received an inactivated influenza vaccine. Donor details come from another sample of the same person, matched by shared clones.

This clonotype has only a few counts. This CDR3 is missing its conserved last phenylalanine or tryptophan, likely due to a read error. The DNA is left out, because the CDR3 cannot be placed on it with certainty; the CDR3 is given as TCRdb lists it. The rearrangement uses TRBV12-3 or TRBV12-4 and TRBJ2-1; TRBD1 is the table's D call, not checked against the DNA. The CDR3 contains 13 residues when both ends are counted. CDR3 loop: CASSLALMQGAIV.

The chain combines TRBV5-1 with TRBJ2-1; the D is unclear. With 4 bases removed from V and 8 bases from J, the gap between germline ends came to 13 bases. CDR1 is SGHRS, CDR2 YFSETQ, per germline. CDR3 size: 13 residues. The CDR3 region has the DNA TGCGCCAGCAGCCTGCAGGCTGACTATGAGCAGTTCTTC. Its protein is CASSLQADYEQFF.

This clonotype was recorded once. The chain employs TRBV27 and TRBJ2-7, with D uncertain. The CDR3 totals 13 residues. V shed 4 bases and J shed 4 bases, with 11 bases lying between them. The V gene's germline CDR1 is MNHEY and CDR2 SMNVEV (reference sequence). CDR3 sequence reads: CASSYKAWYEQYF. The CDR3 DNA is TGTGCCAGCAGTTATAAGGCCTGGTACGAGCAGTACTTC.

The sample holds a few counts of this clonotype. V gene TRBV6-1 combines with J gene TRBJ1-2, with TRBD1 matching over 7 bases. The CDR3 has 14 amino acids. The ends lost 7 bases at V and 0 bases at J; junction bases unmatched: 5. Germline V gene data show CDR1 as MNHNS and CDR2 as SASEGT. The CDR3 reads CASTEGGPNYGYTF. CDR3 in DNA: TGTGCCAGCACCGAAGGGGGCCCTAACTATGGCTACACCTTC.

This clonotype has only a few counts. The V and J genes are TRBV5-6 and TRBJ2-3; either TRBD1 or TRBD2 may fit D (5 bases each). This CDR3 is 15 amino acids long. V gave up 0 bases and J gave up 6 bases, with 14 bases separating them. From germline, CDR1 is SGHDT and CDR2 YYEEEE. CDR3 protein: CASSLAGTHSDTQYF. The CDR3 nucleotides are TGTGCCAGCAGCTTGGCGGGGACCCACTCGGATACGCAGTATTTT.

This clonotype has ten or more counts. The CDR3, as DNA: TGTGCCAGCAGTGACCGACTCCCTTTAAAGCAGAAGCAAGCCACCAAAGAGACCCAGTACTTC. Translating it yields CASSDRLPLKQKQATKETQYF. This chain connects TRBV6-4 to TRBJ2-5, with D unclear. V lost 2 bases and J lost 3, with 31 bases in between. The CDR3 runs to 21 residues. Germline CDR1 and CDR2: MRHNA and SNTAGT.

This clonotype was counted many times. The gene calls are TRBV7-2 and TRBJ2-3; 13 positions agree with TRBD2. Germline V gene sequence: CDR1 SGHTA, CDR2 FQGNSA. This CDR3 contains 15 residues. The V gene end was trimmed by 5 bases and the J gene end by 4 bases; junction bases not matched to a gene: 3. The CDR3 region has the DNA TGTGCCAGCAGCCGAACTAGCGGGGGGGCAGATACGCAGTATTTT. It is translated as CASSRTSGGADTQYF.

This sequence joins TRBV12-3 or TRBV12-4 and TRBJ1-2; TRBD1 might be the D (6 bases). V lost 5 bases, J lost 6 bases, and 13 bases lay in between. The CDR3 covers 13 residues. CDR3 sequence: CASSAQTGNGYTF. The CDR3, as DNA: TGTGCCAGCAGTGCACAAACAGGGAATGGCTACACCTTC.

The rearrangement uses TRBV5-6 and TRBJ2-7; 13 bases match TRBD2. The CDR3 totals 15 residues. Germline V gives CDR1 SGHDT, CDR2 YYEEEE. V was clipped by 7 bases and J by 4 bases; unmatched bases: 8. The CDR3 here is CASAPGLAGVYEQYF. CDR3 bases: TGTGCCAGCGCTCCAGGACTAGCGGGAGTTTACGAGCAGTACTTC.

V is TRBV29-1 and J is TRBJ2-2; no firm D call. Per germline, CDR1 SQVTM and CDR2 ANQGSEA. Trimming took 6 bases from V and 2 from J, leaving 13 bases between them. This CDR3 has 14 residues. CDR3 residues: CSVKSLTNTGELFF. In DNA form, the CDR3 reads TGCAGCGTGAAAAGCTTAACCAACACCGGGGAGCTGTTTTTT.

This clonotype was detected a few times. The genes are TRBV29-1 and TRBJ2-1, with D hard to call. There are 11 residues in the CDR3. CDR1 is SQVTM, CDR2 ANQGSEA, per germline. The V end was cut by 1 base, the J end by 8 bases, with 6 bases between. The CDR3 DNA reads as TGCAGCGTTGAAGGCTGGGATGAGCAGTTCTTC. This gives the protein CSVEGWDEQFF.

The gene calls are TRBV20-1 and TRBJ2-5; TRBD1 matches 9 bases. There are 15 residues in the CDR3. J was trimmed by 5 bases and V by 4 bases; bases with no gene match: 11. Germline values: CDR1 DFQATT, CDR2 SNEGSKA (reference sequence). The CDR3 reads CSANPGQGFRETQYF. In nucleotides, the CDR3 is TGCAGTGCTAACCCCGGACAGGGGTTTAGGGAGACCCAGTACTTC.

This sequence joins TRBV12-3 or TRBV12-4 and TRBJ1-2, with 7 bases lining up with TRBD1. The V and J ends lost 3 bases and 7 bases, in that order; junction bases with no gene match: 8. CDR3 length: 14 amino acids. CDR3 in DNA: TGTGCCAGCAGTTTCCACAGGGGAGCGGCTGGCTACACCTTC. This encodes CASSFHRGAAGYTF.